The sequence of this T cell receptor beta chain was determined in a study of shared clonotypes between healthy human individuals. At the level of the study: Researchers drew samples from two women and three men aged 18 to 49. Regarding the study as a whole: Genetic and exposure-history diversity was limited by the few donors.

Several immunoSEQ plates received, in even portions, the genomic DNA of each subset. Among the unsorted PBMC samples, replicate PCRs used 300 ng DNA, some 30,000 T cell genomes. Clones were sequenced by immunoSEQ multiplex PCR, and TCRdb holds only the in-frame ones, with some missing. The profile shows roughly 490,000 clones, 79% of them singletons. There are a few counts of this clone. Antigen unknown. From germline, CDR1 is GTSNPN and CDR2 SVGIG (reference sequence). Between the trimmed V and J ends, which lost 4 bases and 7 bases, there was a span of 14 bases. The CDR3 contains 13 residues. The clonotype comes from a woman aged 40-49 years in good health. Some clones in this sample may be carry-over from other donors' samples. Input material: PBMCs. The chain carries TRBV30 and TRBJ1-5, with D possibly being TRBD1 (5 bases). The CDR3 sequence: CAWTPGGHQPQHF. The CDR3 coding sequence is TGTGCCTGGACCCCTGGGGGTCACCAGCCCCAGCATTTT.